This T cell receptor (beta chain) was sequenced in a study of cytomegalovirus exposure and HLA in healthy donors. Across the study: Prior work identified more than 90 million unique TCR beta sequences in 150 million to 200 million T cells.

Findings and limits, study-wide: A list of roughly 180 TCR beta chains associated with cytomegalovirus was given. Highly shared sequence variants in one cluster were likely a sequencing artifact.

PCR amplification relied on 60 Vbeta primers (plus 13 Jbeta primers). Some clones are missing from TCRdb's copy, which holds only in-frame ones; the method was immunoSEQ multiplex PCR. The sample yields some 120,000 clones, 65% to 75% seen once. Details on this clone: Its antigen is not known.

Sequencing input: PBMCs. The clonotype comes from a man in his thirties or forties in good health and CMV-seropositive.

Here the CDR3 reads CASSPGGRGETQYF. CDR3 DNA: TGTGCCAGCAGCCCGGGAGGGCGTGGAGAGACCCAGTACTTC. This chain joins TRBV6-1 and TRBJ2-5, with 8 bases aligning to TRBD2. With 6 bases clipped from V and 4 bases from J, the junction kept 7 bases outside the gene matches. Looked up from germline, CDR1 is MNHNS and CDR2 is SASEGT. The CDR3 runs to 14 residues.